The T cell receptor (beta chain) described here comes from a study of blood T cell repertoires in COVID-19. As for the study in general: The samples span acute and convalescent COVID-19 from the United States, Italy and Spain.

Data came from immunoSEQ multiplex PCR; TCRdb stores just in-frame clones and leaves some out. The sample shows 70,000 or so clones, more than 80% of them seen only once. This CDR3 spans 16 amino acids. After removal of 0 bases from V and 5 bases from J, the junction contained 6 bases not matched to a gene. Germline assignment: CDR1 LGHNA and CDR2 YNFKEQ. The specimen was peripheral blood. The sequence was obtained from a woman older than 75 with active COVID-19. The rearrangement joins TRBV4-2 to TRBJ2-3; 9 bases fit TRBD2. The CDR3 region is CASSQDGGRAEDTQYF. CDR3 nucleotides: TGTGCCAGCAGCCAAGATGGCGGGAGGGCCGAAGATACGCAGTATTTT.